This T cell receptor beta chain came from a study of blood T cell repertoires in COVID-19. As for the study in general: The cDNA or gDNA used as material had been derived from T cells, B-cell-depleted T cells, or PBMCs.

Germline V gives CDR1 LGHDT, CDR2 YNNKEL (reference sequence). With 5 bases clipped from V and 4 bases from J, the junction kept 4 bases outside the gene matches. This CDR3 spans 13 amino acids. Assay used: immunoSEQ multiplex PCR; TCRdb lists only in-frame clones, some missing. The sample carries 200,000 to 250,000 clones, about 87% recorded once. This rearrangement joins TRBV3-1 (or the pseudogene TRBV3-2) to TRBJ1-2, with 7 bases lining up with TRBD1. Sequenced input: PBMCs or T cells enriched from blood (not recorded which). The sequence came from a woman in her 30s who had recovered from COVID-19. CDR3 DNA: TGTGCCAGCAGCAGACAGGGCATCTATGGCTACACCTTC. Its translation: CASSRQGIYGYTF.